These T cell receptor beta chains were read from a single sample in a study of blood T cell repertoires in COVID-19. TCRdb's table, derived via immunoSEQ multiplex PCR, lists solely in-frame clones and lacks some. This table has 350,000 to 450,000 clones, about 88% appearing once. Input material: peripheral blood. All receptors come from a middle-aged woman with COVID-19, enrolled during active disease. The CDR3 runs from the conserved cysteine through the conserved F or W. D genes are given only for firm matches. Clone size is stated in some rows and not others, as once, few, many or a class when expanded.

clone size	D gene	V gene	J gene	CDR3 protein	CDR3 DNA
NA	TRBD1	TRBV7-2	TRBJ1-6	CASSLAMGQGLSNSPLHF	TGTGCCAGCAGCTTAGCGATGGGACAGGGCCTAAGTAATTCACCCCTCCACTTT
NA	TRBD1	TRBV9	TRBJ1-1	CASSVASGQGAAFF	TGTGCCAGCAGCGTAGCTTCAGGACAGGGTGCAGCTTTCTTT
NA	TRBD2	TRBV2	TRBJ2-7	CASSERTSGKPYEQYF	TGTGCCAGCAGTGAAAGGACTAGCGGGAAACCCTACGAGCAGTACTTC
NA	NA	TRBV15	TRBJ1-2	CATSRLSPTVIPNYGYTF	TGTGCCACCAGCAGACTTTCCCCGACAGTCATTCCTAACTATGGCTACACCTTC
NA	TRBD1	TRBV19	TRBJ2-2	CASSDRGRVTGELFF	TGTGCCAGTAGTGACAGGGGGCGCGTTACCGGGGAGCTGTTTTTT
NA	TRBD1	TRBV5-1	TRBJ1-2	CASSPVVGTGGSGYTF	TGCGCCAGCAGCCCCGTAGTGGGGACAGGGGGATCTGGCTACACCTTC
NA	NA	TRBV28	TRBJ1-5	CASSFRGSNQPQHF	TGTGCCAGCAGTTTCAGGGGCAGCAATCAGCCCCAGCATTTT
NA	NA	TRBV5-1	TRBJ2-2	CASSRGNYRDTGELFF	TGCGCCAGCAGCCGAGGGAATTACAGGGACACCGGGGAGCTGTTTTTT
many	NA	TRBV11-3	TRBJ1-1	CASSLDGRGGNTEAFF	TGTGCCAGCAGCTTAGATGGACGGGGAGGGAACACTGAAGCTTTCTTT
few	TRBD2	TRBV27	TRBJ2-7	CASSEAGALFEQYF	TGTGCCAGTTCGGAAGCGGGGGCCCTCTTCGAGCAGTACTTC
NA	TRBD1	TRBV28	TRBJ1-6	CASSSGQGYNSPLHF	TGTGCCAGCAGTTCGGGACAGGGCTATAATTCACCCCTCCACTTT
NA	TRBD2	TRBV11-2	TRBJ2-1	CASSSVAGGLWYEQFF	TGTGCCAGCAGCTCAGTAGCGGGGGGGCTTTGGTATGAGCAGTTCTTC
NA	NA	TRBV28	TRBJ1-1	CASRERVLYTEAFF	TGTGCCAGCAGGGAGCGGGTACTGTACACTGAAGCTTTCTTT
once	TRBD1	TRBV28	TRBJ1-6	CASSFRTGNSPLHF	TGTGCCAGCAGTTTTAGGACAGGGAATTCACCCCTCCACTTT
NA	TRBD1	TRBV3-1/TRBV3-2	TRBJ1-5	CASSPPPAGTGKLNQPQHF	TGTGCCAGCAGCCCCCCGCCGGCCGGGACAGGGAAACTCAATCAGCCCCAGCATTTT
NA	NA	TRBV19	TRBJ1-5	CASVLVRTQAYSNQPQHF	TGTGCCAGCGTGCTGGTCCGAACTCAAGCTTATAGCAATCAGCCCCAGCATTTT
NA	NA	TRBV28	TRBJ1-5	CASSFRLGGGNQPQHF	TGTGCCAGCAGTTTTAGGCTCGGAGGGGGCAATCAGCCCCAGCATTTT
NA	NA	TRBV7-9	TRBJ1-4	CASSLNGVQRVEKLFF	TGTGCCAGCAGCTTAAACGGAGTGCAGAGGGTTGAAAAACTGTTTTTT
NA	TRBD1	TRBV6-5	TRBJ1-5	CASSTDRNSNQPQHF	TGTGCCAGCAGTACGGACAGGAATAGCAATCAGCCCCAGCATTTT
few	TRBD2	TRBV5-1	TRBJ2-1	CASSPSSGLYNEQFF	TGCGCCAGCAGCCCTTCTAGCGGCCTCTACAATGAGCAGTTCTTC